This TCR beta chain was sequenced for a study of T cell clonality in common variable immunodeficiency. There are many counts of this clone. What it binds is unknown. The read comes to an end 3 residues before the CDR3 does, leaving the germline J gene to fill in the end. TCRdb's table, derived via immunoSEQ multiplex PCR, lists solely in-frame clones and lacks some. Listed for the sample are 40,000 to 50,000 clones, none seen a single time. The CDR3 consists of 15 residues. Unmatched junction bases numbered 6, after V lost 3 bases and J lost 1 base. The V gene's germline CDR1 is DFQATT and CDR2 SNEGSKA (reference sequence). General study points: Reportedly, TCR beta sequences from common variable immunodeficiency showed fewer deletions and N-nucleotide insertions.

Sequenced input: peripheral blood mononuclear cells. V and J are TRBV20-1 and TRBJ1-1; 9 nucleotides line up with TRBD1. The sequence was collected from a human donor with common variable immunodeficiency. The sequenced part of the CDR3 DNA is TGCAGTGCTAGCAGTGGACAGGGGTGGAACACTGAA. Encoded protein: CSASSGQGWNTE. The full CDR3 protein reads CSASSGQGWNTEAFF.